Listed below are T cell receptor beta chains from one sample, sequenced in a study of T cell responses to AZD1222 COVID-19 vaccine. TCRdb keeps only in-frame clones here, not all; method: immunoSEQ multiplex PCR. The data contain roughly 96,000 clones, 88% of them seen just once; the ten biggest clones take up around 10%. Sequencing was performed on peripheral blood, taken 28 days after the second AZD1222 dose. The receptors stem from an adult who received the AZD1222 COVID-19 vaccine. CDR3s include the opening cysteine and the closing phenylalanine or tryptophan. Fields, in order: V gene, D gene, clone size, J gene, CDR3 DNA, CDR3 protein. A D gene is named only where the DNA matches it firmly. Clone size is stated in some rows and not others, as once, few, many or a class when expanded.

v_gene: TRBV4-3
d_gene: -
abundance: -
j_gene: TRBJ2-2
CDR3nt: TGCGCCAGCAGCCGGGGCGTGAGGGACGCCGGGGAGCTGTTTTTT
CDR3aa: CASSRGVRDAGELFF

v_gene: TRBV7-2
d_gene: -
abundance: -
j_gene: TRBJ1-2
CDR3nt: TGTGCCAGCAGCTTAAGTAGGGTGGGTCAGGGCGGTCATGGCTACACCTTC
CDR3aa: CASSLSRVGQGGHGYTF

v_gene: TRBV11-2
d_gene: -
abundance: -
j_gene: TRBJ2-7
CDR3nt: TGTGCCAGCAGCAACTGGAAGGAGGCCAACGAGCAGTACTTC
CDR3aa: CASSNWKEANEQYF

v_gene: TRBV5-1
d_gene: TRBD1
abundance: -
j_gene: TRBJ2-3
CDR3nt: TGCGCCAGCAGCTGGCCGGACAGGGAAGACACAGATACGCAGTATTTT
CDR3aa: CASSWPDREDTDTQYF

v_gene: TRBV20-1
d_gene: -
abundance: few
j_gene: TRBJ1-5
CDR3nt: TGCAGTGCTACCGGCCGTGGGCCCCAGCATTTT
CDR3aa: CSATGRGPQHF

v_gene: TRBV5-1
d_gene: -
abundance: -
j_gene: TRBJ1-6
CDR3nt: TGCGCCAGCAGCTTGGGTTTAGGGGACGTCCAGGACTTT
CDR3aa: CASSLGLGDVQDF

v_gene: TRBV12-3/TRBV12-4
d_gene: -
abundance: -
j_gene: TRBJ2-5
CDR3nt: TGTGCCAGCAGTTTAAACAGACAAGAGACCCAGTACTTC
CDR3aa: CASSLNRQETQYF

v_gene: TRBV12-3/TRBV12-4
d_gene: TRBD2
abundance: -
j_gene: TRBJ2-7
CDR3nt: TGTGCCAGCACTCTAGCGGGAGGGTACGAGCAGTACTTC
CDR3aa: CASTLAGGYEQYF

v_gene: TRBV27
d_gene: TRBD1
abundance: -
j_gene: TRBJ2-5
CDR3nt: TGTGCCAGCAACCGGACAGGGGCGCAAGAGACCCAGTACTTC
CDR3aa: CASNRTGAQETQYF

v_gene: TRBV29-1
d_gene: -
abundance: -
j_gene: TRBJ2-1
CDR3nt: TGCAGCGTTGGAGTAGGACTGGTTAACAATGAGCAGTTCTTC
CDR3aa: CSVGVGLVNNEQFF

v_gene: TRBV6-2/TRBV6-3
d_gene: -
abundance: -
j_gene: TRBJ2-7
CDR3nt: TGTGCCAGCAGTTTCAGGGGAATGGCCTACGAGCAGTACTTC
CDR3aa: CASSFRGMAYEQYF

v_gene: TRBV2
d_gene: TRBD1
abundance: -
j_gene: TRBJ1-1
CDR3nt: TGTGCCAGCAGAGAAGCTCCTCAGGGGGAGACTTTCTTT
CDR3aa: CASREAPQGETFF

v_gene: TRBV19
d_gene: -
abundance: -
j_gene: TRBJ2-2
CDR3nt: TGTGCCAGTAGTACCCACAGGGTGGGCACCGGGGAGCTGTTTTTT
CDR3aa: CASSTHRVGTGELFF

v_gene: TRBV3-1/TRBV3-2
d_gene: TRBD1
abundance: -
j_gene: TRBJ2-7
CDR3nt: TGTGCCAGCAGCCAAGAGACAGGGTACGAGCAGTACTTC
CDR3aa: CASSQETGYEQYF

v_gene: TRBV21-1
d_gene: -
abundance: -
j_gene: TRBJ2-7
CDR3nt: TGTGCCAGCAGCAAAGCACACCCGACCGATCGCAACGAGCAGTACTTC
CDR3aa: CASSKAHPTDRNEQYF

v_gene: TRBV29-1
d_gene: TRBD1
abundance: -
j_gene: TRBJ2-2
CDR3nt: TGCAGCGGAGGGACAGGGTCGAACACCGGGGAGCTGTTTTTT
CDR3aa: CSGGTGSNTGELFF

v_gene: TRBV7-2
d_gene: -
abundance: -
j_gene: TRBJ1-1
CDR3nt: TGTGCCAGCAGCTTGGAATATAGGCATTTGAACACTGAAGCTTTCTTT
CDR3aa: CASSLEYRHLNTEAFF

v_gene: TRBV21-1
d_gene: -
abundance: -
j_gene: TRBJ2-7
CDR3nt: TGTGCCAGCAGCGGACAGGGTCAAACCGGCGAGCAGTACTTC
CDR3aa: CASSGQGQTGEQYF

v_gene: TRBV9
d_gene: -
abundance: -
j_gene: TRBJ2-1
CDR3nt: TGTGCCAGCAGCATAGGGCCAGAGTTTTACAATGAGCAGTTCTTC
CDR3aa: CASSIGPEFYNEQFF

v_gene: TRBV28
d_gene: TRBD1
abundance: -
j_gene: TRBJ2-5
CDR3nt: TGTGCCAGCAGTGCCCCAGGGGGTCGGGAGACCCAGTACTTC
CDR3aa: CASSAPGGRETQYF

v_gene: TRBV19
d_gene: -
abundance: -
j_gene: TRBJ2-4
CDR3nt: TGTGCCAGTACGGGACTAGCCAAAAACATTCAGTACTTC
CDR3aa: CASTGLAKNIQYF

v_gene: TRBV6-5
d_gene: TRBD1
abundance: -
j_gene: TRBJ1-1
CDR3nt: TGTGCCAGCAGGTTGACAGGGGGCACTGAAGCTTTCTTT
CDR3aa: CASRLTGGTEAFF

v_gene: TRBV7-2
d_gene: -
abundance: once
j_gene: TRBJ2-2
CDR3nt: TGTGCCAGCAGCTTAGGCATACAGGGCCGACACACCGGGGAGCTGTTTTTT
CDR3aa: CASSLGIQGRHTGELFF

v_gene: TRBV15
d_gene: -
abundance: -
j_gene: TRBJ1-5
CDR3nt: TGTGCCACCAGCAGAGATAAAGTGGTTAGCAATCAGCCCCAGCATTTT
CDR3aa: CATSRDKVVSNQPQHF

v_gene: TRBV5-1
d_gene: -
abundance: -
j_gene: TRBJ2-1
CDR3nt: TGCGCCAGCAGCTTGGGGACCGGGCGAGACAATGAGCAGTTCTTC
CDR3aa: CASSLGTGRDNEQFF

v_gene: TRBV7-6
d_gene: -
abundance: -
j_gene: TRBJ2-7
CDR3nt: TGTGCCAGCAGCTTAGAGGACAGTAGGACCTCCTACGAGCAGTACTTC
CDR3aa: CASSLEDSRTSYEQYF

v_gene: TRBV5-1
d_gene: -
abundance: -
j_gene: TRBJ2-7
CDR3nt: TGCGCCAGCAGCCCCATACAGAGCTCCTACGAGCAGTACTTC
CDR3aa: CASSPIQSSYEQYF

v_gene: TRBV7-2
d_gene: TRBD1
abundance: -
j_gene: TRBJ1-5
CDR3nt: TGTGCCAGCAGCTTAGCGCTTTGGGCAGGGGGGCCCCAGCATTTT
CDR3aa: CASSLALWAGGPQHF

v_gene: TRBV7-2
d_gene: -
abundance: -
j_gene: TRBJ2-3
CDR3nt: TGTGCCACCAGAGGGCCCAACACAGATACGCAGTATTTT
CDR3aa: CATRGPNTDTQYF

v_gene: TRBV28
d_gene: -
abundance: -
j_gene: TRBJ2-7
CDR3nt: TGTGCCAGCAGTTCCCGGGACCCCGCCTACGAGCAGTACTTC
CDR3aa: CASSSRDPAYEQYF

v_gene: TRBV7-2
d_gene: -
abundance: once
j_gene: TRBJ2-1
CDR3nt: TGTGCCAGCAGGGGGGGCAATGAGCAGTTCTTC
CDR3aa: CASRGGNEQFF

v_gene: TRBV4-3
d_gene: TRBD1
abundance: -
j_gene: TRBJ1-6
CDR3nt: TGCGCCAGCAGCCAAGAACAAGGGACAGGCGGTTCACCCCTCCACTTT
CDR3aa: CASSQEQGTGGSPLHF

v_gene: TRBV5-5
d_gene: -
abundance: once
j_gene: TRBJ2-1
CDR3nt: TGTGCCAGCAGCTTGGCCGAGCGGGAGCAGTTCTTC
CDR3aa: CASSLAEREQFF

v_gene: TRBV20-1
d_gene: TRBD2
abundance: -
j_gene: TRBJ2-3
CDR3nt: TGCAGTGCTAGTGGGACTAGCGGGGACACAGATACGCAGTATTTT
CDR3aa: CSASGTSGDTDTQYF

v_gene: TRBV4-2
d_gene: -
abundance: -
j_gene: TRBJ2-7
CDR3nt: TGTGCCAGCAGCCGAGGAGAGTTAGGGGTTTCCTACGAGCAGTACTTC
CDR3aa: CASSRGELGVSYEQYF

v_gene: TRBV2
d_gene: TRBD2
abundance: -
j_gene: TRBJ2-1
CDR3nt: TGTGCCAGCAGAGAGACTAGCGGGTCCTACAATGAGCAGTTCTTC
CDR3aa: CASRETSGSYNEQFF

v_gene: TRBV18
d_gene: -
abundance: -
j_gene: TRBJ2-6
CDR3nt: TGTGCCAGCTCACCATTGGGTTATAGCTCTGGGGCCAACGTCCTGACTTTC
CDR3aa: CASSPLGYSSGANVLTF

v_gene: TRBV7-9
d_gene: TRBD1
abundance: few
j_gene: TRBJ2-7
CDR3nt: TGTGCCAGCAGCTTAGGGGACAGTATCGAGCAGTACTTC
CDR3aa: CASSLGDSIEQYF

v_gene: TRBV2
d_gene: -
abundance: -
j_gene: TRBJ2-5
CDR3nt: TGTGCCAGCAGTGAAACGGTGCCGGCAACCCAGTACTTC
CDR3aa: CASSETVPATQYF

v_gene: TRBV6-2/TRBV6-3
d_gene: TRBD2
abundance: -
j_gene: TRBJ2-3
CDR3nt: TGTGCCAGCAGTGGGGGACTAGCGGGTCTTCCTAGCACAGATACGCAGTATTTT
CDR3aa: CASSGGLAGLPSTDTQYF

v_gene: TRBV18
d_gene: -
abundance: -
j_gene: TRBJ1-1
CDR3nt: TGTGCCAGCTCACCAGGTTCGTTCGCTGAAGCTTTCTTT
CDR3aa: CASSPGSFAEAFF

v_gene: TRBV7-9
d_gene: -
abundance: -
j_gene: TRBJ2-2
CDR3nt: TGTGCCAGTTTCTGGTTGGGACACTCACTCACCGGGGAGCTGTTTTTT
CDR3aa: CASFWLGHSLTGELFF

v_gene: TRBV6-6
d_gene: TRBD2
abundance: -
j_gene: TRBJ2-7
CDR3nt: TGTGCCAGCGCCGGGACTACCGACGAGCAGTACTTC
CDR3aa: CASAGTTDEQYF

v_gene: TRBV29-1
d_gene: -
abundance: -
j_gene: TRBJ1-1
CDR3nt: TGCAGCGTCGCGCGGGACTTGAACACTGAAGCTTTCTTT
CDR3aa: CSVARDLNTEAFF

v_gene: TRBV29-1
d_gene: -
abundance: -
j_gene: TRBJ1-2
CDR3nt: TGCAGCGTTGCAGAGGGGCCCTATGGCTACACCTTC
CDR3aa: CSVAEGPYGYTF

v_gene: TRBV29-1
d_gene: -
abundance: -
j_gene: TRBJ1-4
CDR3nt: TGCAGCGTTGGTGAAGGGTTAGGTGAAAAACTGTTTTTT
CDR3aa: CSVGEGLGEKLFF

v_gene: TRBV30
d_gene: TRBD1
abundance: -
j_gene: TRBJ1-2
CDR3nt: TGTGCCTGGAGTGCCCCCTCCACGACAGGGAACTATGGCTACACCTTC
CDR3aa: CAWSAPSTTGNYGYTF

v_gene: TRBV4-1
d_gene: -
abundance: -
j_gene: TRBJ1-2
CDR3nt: TGCGCCAGCAGCACGCAACCAGGGGAAGGGGGATTTGGCTACACCTTC
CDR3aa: CASSTQPGEGGFGYTF

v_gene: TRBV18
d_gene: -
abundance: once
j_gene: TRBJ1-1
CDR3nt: TGTGCCAGCTCACCAATACAGTTGAACACTGAAGCTTTCTTT
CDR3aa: CASSPIQLNTEAFF

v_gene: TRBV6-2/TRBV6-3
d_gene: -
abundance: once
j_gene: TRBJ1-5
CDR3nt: TGTGCCAGCAGTTACTTTCCGGATTATAGCAATCAGCCCCAGCATTTT
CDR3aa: CASSYFPDYSNQPQHF